The clone carrying this T cell receptor beta chain was observed many times. The data belong to a study of regulatory T cells in long-lasting Graves disease. The ends were cut back, 4 bases at V and 4 bases at J, with 17 bases in the middle. Germline-derived CDR1 and CDR2 are MDHEN and SYDVKM. This CDR3 has 16 amino acids. Arm-PCR of CDR3 regions and iRepertoire HTBI primers were the basis on which TCR beta libraries were built. TCRdb passed the multiplex PCR reads through MiXCR, listing each CDR3 protein once. Among over 450,000 distinct CDR3 sequences, more than 10% were seen once, and the ten largest hold about 8.9%. Stated time point: newly diagnosed GD, antithyroid drugs for less than 3 months. The TCR library was prepared using RNA isolated from PBMCs. These data are also associated with another study on T cells in Graves' hyperthyroidism and ophthalmopathy.

Sequenced here: peripheral blood mononuclear cells (PBMCs), sampled at new diagnosis, from a patient treated with antithyroid drugs. This TCR was recovered from a woman aged 25 to 39 with Graves disease. The rearrangement links TRBV28 to TRBJ2-1; TRBD1 might be the D (6 bases). The CDR3 here is CASSWPGAGEYNEQFF. CDR3 nucleotides: TGTGCCAGCAGTTGGCCTGGGGCAGGGGAGTACAATGAGCAGTTCTTC.